This T cell receptor beta chain was recorded in a study of neurological immune-mediated disorders. Findings of the study overall: Multiple sclerosis patients had less TCR clonal expansion than even healthy controls, unlike HTLV-1-associated myelopathy. Private repertoires in all groups were suggested by the finding that expanded clones across subjects shared no CDR3 amino acid sequences.

In every sequencing run, more than 180 million TCR-beta sequences were generated from 15-18 subjects. TCRdb analysed the 5' RACE reads with MiXCR anew, one entry per CDR3 protein. The sample holds under 80,000 distinct CDR3 sequences, roughly 9% seen once. At least ten counts were recorded for this clonotype. Its antigen remains unknown. Germline values: CDR1 MGHDK, CDR2 SYGVNS. Trimming cost V 4 bases and J 4 bases; bases outside gene matches: 3. There are 14 residues in the CDR3. Volunteers at a blood bank in Maryland, USA, were the healthy controls. This chain joins TRBV25-1 and TRBJ2-1, with 8 bases identical to TRBD1. The receptor was isolated from a man in his fifties or sixties in good health. Sequencing was done on a sample of PBMCs. The CDR3 region is CASSGRDRYNEQFF. The CDR3 DNA sequence: TGTGCCAGCAGTGGGAGGGACAGGTACAATGAGCAGTTCTTC.